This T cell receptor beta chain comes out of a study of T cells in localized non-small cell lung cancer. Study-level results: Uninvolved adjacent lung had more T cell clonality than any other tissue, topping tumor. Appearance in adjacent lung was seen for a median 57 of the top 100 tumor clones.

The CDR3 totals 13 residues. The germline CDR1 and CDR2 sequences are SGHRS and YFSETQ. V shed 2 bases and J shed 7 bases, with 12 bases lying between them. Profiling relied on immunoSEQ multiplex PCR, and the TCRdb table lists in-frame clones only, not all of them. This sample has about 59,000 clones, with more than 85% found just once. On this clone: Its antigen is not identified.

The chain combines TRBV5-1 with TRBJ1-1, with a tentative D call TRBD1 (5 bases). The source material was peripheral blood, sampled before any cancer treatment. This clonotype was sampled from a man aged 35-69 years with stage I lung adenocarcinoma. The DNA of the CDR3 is TGCGCCAGCAGCTTCATCCGGGGCGGTGAAGCTTTCTTT. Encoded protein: CASSFIRGGEAFF.